This TCR beta chain is drawn from a study of blood T cells in healthy people across ages. Regarding the study as a whole: Among T cells, TCR beta diversity per million cells dropped roughly linearly as age rose.

Turning to this clonotype: The antigen is unknown.

Trimming took 5 bases from V and 9 from J; bases not matched to a gene: 7. CDR3 size: 15 residues. A second roughly 6 to 12 cycle PCR used barcoded and J-beta primers. One entry per CDR3 protein results from TCRdb running MiXCR on the 5' RACE reads. Of some 890,000 distinct CDR3 sequences in the sample, about 27% were seen once. This sample also appeared in a second study, on T cells of mothers and their children. From that paper: A few healthy Caucasian mothers, along with their six children, served as the donors. Related and unrelated pairs show TCR recombination output that thymic selection shapes similarly.

The V gene is TRBV12-3 or TRBV12-4, the J gene TRBJ1-6; 10 bases are shared with TRBD1. This receptor was obtained from a woman aged 40 to 49 in good health. Sequencing was performed on blood. The DNA of the CDR3 is TGTGCCAGCAGTGGGGACAGGGGCGCGGGTTCACCCCTCCACTTT. The encoded protein is CASSGDRGAGSPLHF.